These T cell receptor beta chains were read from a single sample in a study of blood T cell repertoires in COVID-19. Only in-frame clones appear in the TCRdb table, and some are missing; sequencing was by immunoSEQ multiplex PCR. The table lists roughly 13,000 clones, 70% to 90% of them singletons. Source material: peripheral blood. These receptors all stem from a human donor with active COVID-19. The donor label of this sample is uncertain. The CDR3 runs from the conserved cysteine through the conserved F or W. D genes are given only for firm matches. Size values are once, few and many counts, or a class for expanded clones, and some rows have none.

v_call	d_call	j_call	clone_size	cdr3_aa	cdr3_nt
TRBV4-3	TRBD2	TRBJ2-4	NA	CASSQDSVAGGDIQYF	TGCGCCAGCAGCCAAGATAGCGTAGCGGGAGGGGACATTCAGTACTTC
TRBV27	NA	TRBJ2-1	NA	CASNPRPKNEQFF	TGTGCCAGCAATCCCAGGCCAAAAAATGAGCAGTTCTTC
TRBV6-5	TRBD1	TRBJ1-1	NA	CASKILQGSDTEAFF	TGTGCCAGCAAAATATTACAGGGGAGTGACACTGAAGCTTTCTTT
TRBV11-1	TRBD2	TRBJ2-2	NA	CASSPSGRVSTGELFF	TGTGCCAGCAGCCCTAGCGGGAGGGTGAGCACCGGGGAGCTGTTTTTT
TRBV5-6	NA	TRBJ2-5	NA	CASSSPHGTKETQYF	TGTGCCAGCAGCTCCCCTCACGGTACCAAAGAGACCCAGTACTTC
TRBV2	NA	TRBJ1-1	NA	CANEAELNTEAFF	TGTGCCAACGAAGCGGAACTGAACACTGAAGCTTTCTTT
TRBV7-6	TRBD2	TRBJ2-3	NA	CASSAPRGGAGDTQYF	TGTGCCAGCAGCGCCCCTCGGGGGGGGGCAGGAGATACGCAGTATTTT
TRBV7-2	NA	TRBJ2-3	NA	CASSFLSGGGRTDTQYF	TGTGCCAGCAGCTTTTTAAGTGGGGGAGGCCGCACAGATACGCAGTATTTT
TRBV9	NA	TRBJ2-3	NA	CASSAYTDTQYF	TGTGCCAGCAGCGCCTACACAGATACGCAGTATTTT
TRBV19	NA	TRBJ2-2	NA	CASSTEGGELFF	TGTGCCAGTAGTACCGAGGGCGGGGAGCTGTTTTTT
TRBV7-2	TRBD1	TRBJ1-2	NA	CASSPRVTGWLHGYTF	TGTGCCAGCAGCCCCCGTGTGACAGGGTGGCTTCATGGCTACACCTTC
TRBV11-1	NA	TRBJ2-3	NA	CASSTSRGKDTQYF	TGTGCCAGCAGCACGTCCCGGGGGAAAGATACGCAGTATTTT
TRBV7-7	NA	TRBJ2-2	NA	CASSPIFTGELFF	TGTGCTAGCAGCCCAATTTTTACCGGGGAGCTGTTTTTT
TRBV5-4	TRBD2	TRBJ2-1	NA	CASSFPGLAVYNEQFF	TGTGCCAGCAGCTTCCCGGGACTAGCGGTCTACAATGAGCAGTTCTTC
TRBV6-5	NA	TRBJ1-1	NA	CASSYRQGFAFF	TGTGCCAGCAGTTACCGGCAGGGCTTTGCTTTCTTT
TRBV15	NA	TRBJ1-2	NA	CATSRDQGYGYTF	TGTGCCACCAGCAGAGATCAGGGGTATGGCTACACCTTC
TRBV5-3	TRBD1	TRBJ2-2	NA	CARSCRTGRNTGELFF	TGTGCCAGAAGCTGCCGGACAGGAAGGAACACCGGGGAGCTGTTTTTT
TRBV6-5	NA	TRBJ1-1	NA	CASRNRAVNTEAFF	TGTGCCAGCAGGAACAGGGCGGTGAACACTGAAGCTTTCTTT
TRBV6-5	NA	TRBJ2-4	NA	CASRQLQGAKNIQYF	TGTGCCAGCAGACAACTACAGGGAGCCAAAAACATTCAGTACTTC
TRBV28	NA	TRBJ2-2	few	CASSKRGTGELFF	TGTGCCAGCTCGAAAAGGGGAACCGGGGAGCTGTTTTTT
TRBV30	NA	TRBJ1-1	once	CAWRAEAQGWTEAFF	TGTGCCTGGAGAGCAGAGGCCCAGGGGTGGACTGAAGCTTTCTTT
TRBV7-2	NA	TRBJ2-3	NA	CASSSPGGRLSSTDTQYF	TGTGCCAGCAGCTCGCCCGGCGGGCGTCTTTCTAGCACAGATACGCAGTATTTT
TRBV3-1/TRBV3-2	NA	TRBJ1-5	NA	CASSQDSTENQPQHF	TGTGCCAGCAGCCAGGACTCTACCGAGAATCAGCCCCAGCATTTT
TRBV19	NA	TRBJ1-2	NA	CASSRFSRGSYGYTF	TGTGCCAGTAGTAGGTTTTCTAGGGGCAGTTATGGCTACACCTTC
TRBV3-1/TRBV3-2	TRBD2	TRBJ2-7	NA	CASSRGRAGEQYF	TGTGCCAGCAGCCGCGGGAGGGCCGGGGAGCAGTACTTC
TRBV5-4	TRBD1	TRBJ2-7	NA	CASSFLGQASF	TGTGCCAGCAGCTTCCTGGGACAGGCTTCCTTC